Listed below are T cell receptor beta chains from one sample, sequenced in a study of PD-1 blockade in mismatch repair-deficient tumors. Clones were read by immunoSEQ multiplex PCR, and TCRdb kept only the in-frame ones, dropping some. Among tens of thousands of clones listed, roughly 80% were seen once. The source material was peripheral blood, sampled 4 weeks after starting pembrolizumab. Receptors were obtained from an adult with mismatch repair-deficient cancer. The CDR3 runs from the conserved cysteine through the conserved F or W. Each record gives: clone size, J gene, D gene, V gene, CDR3 DNA, CDR3 protein. A D gene is named only where the DNA matches it firmly. The listing skips clone size in some rows; elsewhere it reads once, few, many or a size class.

- TRBJ1-1 - TRBV5-1 TGCGCCAGCAGCTTGGAACAGGACACTGAAGCTTTCTTT CASSLEQDTEAFF
few TRBJ2-7 TRBD2 TRBV9 TGTGCCAGCAGCGCGCTCACGGGAGGGGGCGAGCAGTACTTC CASSALTGGGEQYF
- TRBJ2-2 TRBD2 TRBV5-8 TGTGCCAGCAGCTTGGTCGGACTAGCGGGAGCCGGGGAGCTGTTTTTT CASSLVGLAGAGELFF
- TRBJ1-4 - TRBV19 TGTGCCAGTAGTCAGCCTACGGCGGATGAAAAACTGTTTTTT CASSQPTADEKLFF
few TRBJ2-1 - TRBV9 TGTGCCAGCAGCGCCTTAGGAGACAGTCCTACAAATGAGCAGTTCTTC CASSALGDSPTNEQFF
- TRBJ1-2 - TRBV19 TGTGCCAGTAGTACTAACTATGGCTACACCTTC CASSTNYGYTF
- TRBJ2-1 TRBD2 TRBV9 TGTGCCAGCAGCGCAACCGGACTAGCGGGAGGGTACAATGAGCAGTTCTTC CASSATGLAGGYNEQFF
- TRBJ2-7 TRBD2 TRBV7-2 TGTGCCAGCAGCTTGCAGGGGACTAGCGGATTCGACGAGCAGTACTTC CASSLQGTSGFDEQYF
- TRBJ1-1 - TRBV19 TGTGCCAGTACCGTTAACCGGGGCAACCTCATGAACACTGAAGCTTTCTTT CASTVNRGNLMNTEAFF
- TRBJ2-7 - TRBV6-1 TGTGCCAGCAGCCTCTGGTCTGCGGACTCCTACGAGCAGTACTTC CASSLWSADSYEQYF
once TRBJ2-1 - TRBV5-1 TGCGCCAGCAGCCTGGATAGCTCCTACAATGAGCAGTTCTTC CASSLDSSYNEQFF
- TRBJ2-1 - TRBV9 TGTGCCAGCAGCGTAGAGACAGTTAGCTCCTACAATGAGCAGTTCTTC CASSVETVSSYNEQFF
- TRBJ2-1 TRBD2 TRBV13 TGTGCCAGCAGCGGCGAGCGGGCGGGAGGTGAGCAGTTCTTC CASSGERAGGEQFF
few TRBJ2-7 - TRBV7-6 TGTGCCAGCAGCTCCACCTCCTACGAGCAGTACTTC CASSSTSYEQYF
- TRBJ2-3 TRBD1 TRBV19 TGTGCCAGTAGTCCCAGGACAGGGGGCGGCACAGATACGCAGTATTTT CASSPRTGGGTDTQYF
- TRBJ1-3 - TRBV5-5 TGTGCCAGCAGCTTGGATAGTGGTCAGGCAGTTTCTGGAAACACCATATATTTT CASSLDSGQAVSGNTIYF
- TRBJ2-7 TRBD1 TRBV9 TGTGCCAGCAGGGGACAGGGCCCAACCTACGAGCAGTACTTC CASRGQGPTYEQYF
- TRBJ2-5 - TRBV18 TGTGCCAGCTCACCTGGACGCGAGCAAGAGACCCAGTACTTC CASSPGREQETQYF
- TRBJ1-2 - TRBV14 TGTGCCAGCAGCCAAGCGGGGGGCTATGGCTACACCTTC CASSQAGGYGYTF
- TRBJ1-1 - TRBV5-1 TGCGCCAGCAGCTGGGACCCGGACCCGTCCCTAAGGGCTTTCTTT CASSWDPDPSLRAFF
once TRBJ2-1 TRBD2 TRBV6-5 TGTGCCAGCAGTTACGGGACTAGCCTCGCGCACAATGAGCAGTTCTTC CASSYGTSLAHNEQFF
- TRBJ1-2 - TRBV2 TGTGCCACCGCTTCGGGAAGACGGATCTATGGCTACACCTTC CATASGRRIYGYTF
- TRBJ2-1 TRBD2 TRBV5-1 TGCGCCAGCAGCTTAGCGGGAGTGCAGGAGCAGTTCTTC CASSLAGVQEQFF
few TRBJ2-5 - TRBV9 TGTGCCAGCAGCGTTGTACAGGGAGGGCAAGAGACCCAGTACTTC CASSVVQGGQETQYF
few TRBJ2-7 - TRBV6-5 TGTGCCAGCAGCGCCCGGGGCCGGCGCGTCCACGAGCAGTACTTC CASSARGRRVHEQYF
- TRBJ2-7 - TRBV30 TGTGCCTGGAGGGTCTTTGGGTACGAGCAGTACTTC CAWRVFGYEQYF
- TRBJ2-1 - TRBV5-1 TGCGCCAGCAGCTTGGTTGATTCCTACAATGAGCAGTTCTTC CASSLVDSYNEQFF
- TRBJ2-1 - TRBV5-1 TGCGCCAGCAGCTTTAGAGGCGAGCATAGGGAGCAGTTCTTC CASSFRGEHREQFF
once TRBJ2-1 - TRBV4-1 TGCGCCAGCAGCCAAGTTGATATGGGTTTCACCTACAATGAGCAGTTCTTC CASSQVDMGFTYNEQFF
- TRBJ2-1 - TRBV18 TGTGCCAGCTCCTCTAGCGTCTCCTACAATGAGCAGTTCTTC CASSSSVSYNEQFF
- TRBJ2-7 - TRBV9 TGTGCCAGCAGCCTCCGTAAAGACAGTTACGAGCAGTACTTC CASSLRKDSYEQYF
- TRBJ2-2 - TRBV25-1 TGTGCCAGCAGTGACTTCCGTCAGGAAACCGGGGAGCTGTTTTTT CASSDFRQETGELFF
- TRBJ1-1 - TRBV19 TGTGCCAGTAGTACCCCATTGAACACTGAAGCTTTCTTT CASSTPLNTEAFF
- TRBJ2-2 TRBD2 TRBV5-4 TGTGCCAGCAGCTCTCTAGCGGAGATCACCGGGGAGCTGTTTTTT CASSSLAEITGELFF
- TRBJ2-7 TRBD2 TRBV27 TGTGCCAGCAGTTTTAGCGGGAGAACCTACGAGCAGTACTTC CASSFSGRTYEQYF
- TRBJ2-7 TRBD2 TRBV7-8 TGTGCCAGCAGCCTTAGCGGGAGCTCCTACGAGCAGTACTTC CASSLSGSSYEQYF
few TRBJ1-4 - TRBV5-5 TGTGCCAGCAGCTTGGACCTAGGGCTGCGGGGTAATGAAAAACTGTTTTTT CASSLDLGLRGNEKLFF
- TRBJ2-2 - TRBV2 TGTGCCAGCAGTGAAACAGGAGAAGACACCGGGGAGCTGTTTTTT CASSETGEDTGELFF
few TRBJ2-7 - TRBV7-9 TGTGCCAGCAGCTTGGTAAACACTGGGGGCGGCGAGCAGTACTTC CASSLVNTGGGEQYF
- TRBJ2-3 TRBD2 TRBV5-1 TGCGCCAGCAGCTGGACTAGCGGGAGCACAGATACGCAGTATTTT CASSWTSGSTDTQYF
- TRBJ1-2 - TRBV21-1 TGTGCCAGCAGCAGATGCTTGGGACAGGGATGGTACTATGGCTACACCTTC CASSRCLGQGWYYGYTF
- TRBJ1-5 - TRBV6-1 TGTGCCAGCAGTCCAGGCCCGATTTTTCAGCCCCAGCATTTT CASSPGPIFQPQHF
- TRBJ2-2 - TRBV7-9 TGTGCCAGCAGCTTAAGAGGGGAGACCGGGGAGCTGTTTTTT CASSLRGETGELFF
- TRBJ1-1 TRBD1 TRBV19 TGTGCCAGTAGTAGATTGGCGGGACAGGGAGACACTGAAGCTTTCTTT CASSRLAGQGDTEAFF
- TRBJ2-1 - TRBV5-8 TGTGCCAGCAGCTTGGGGAGCGGTACTTACAATGAGCAGTTCTTC CASSLGSGTYNEQFF
few TRBJ2-3 TRBD2 TRBV6-7 TGTGCCAGCAGTCTCTTCCCCCGGGAGGGGAGTGTAGCCGCAGATACGCAGTATTTT CASSLFPREGSVAADTQYF